The 9 T cell receptor beta chains presented below share a single source sample, sequenced in a study of siplizumab effects on memory and regulatory T cells. Repertoires were generated with immunoSEQ multiplex PCR, while TCRdb's copy carries only in-frame clones and drops some. The data hold over 85,000 clones, with approximately 97% observed a single time. Sequenced sample: naive CD4+ T cells sorted from blood. Every receptor here comes from a human donor in good health.

This chain joins TRBV21-1 and TRBJ2-7; the D call in the table, TRBD2, was not verified against the DNA. TRBV21-1 is listed as a pseudogene. The CDR3 loop spans 20 amino acids. The CDR3 loop reads CASSKVTAPGLAGPSYEQYF. CDR3 nucleotide sequence: TGTGCCAGCAGCAAAGTGACAGCCCCGGGACTAGCGGGTCCCTCCTACGAGCAGTACTTC.

The chain links TRBV6-5 to TRBJ2-5; TRBD2 matches 9 bases. CDR1 MNHEY and CDR2 SVGAGI come from the germline V gene. The CDR3 sequence is 15 residues long. The trim removed 4 bases at V and 7 bases at J, leaving 10 bases unmatched. The CDR3 DNA reads as TGTGCCAGCAGTTCGGGACTAGCTGTGGGAGGGACCCAGTACTTC. Its translation is CASSSGLAVGGTQYF.

V gene TRBV25-1 combines with J gene TRBJ2-7; tentatively, D is TRBD2 (6 bases). This CDR3 is built from 14 residues. Germline lookup yields CDR1 MGHDK and CDR2 SYGVNS. V was clipped by 5 bases and J by 1 base, with 12 bases between them. CDR3 amino acids: CASSSAGPSYEQYF. Written as DNA, the CDR3 is TGTGCCAGCAGTTCCGCGGGACCTTCCTACGAGCAGTACTTC.

V and J are TRBV4-3 and TRBJ1-2, with D possibly matching TRBD1 (6 bases). From germline, CDR1 is LGHNA and CDR2 YSLEER. V lost 6 bases, J lost 2 bases, and 16 bases lay in between. This CDR3 spans 15 amino acids. DNA of the CDR3: TGCGCCAGCAGGCATAGGGGGACGATGAACTATGGCTACACCTTC. It is translated as CASRHRGTMNYGYTF.

The chain couples TRBV7-2 to TRBJ2-1; 8 bases match TRBD2. Germline lookup yields CDR1 SGHTA and CDR2 FQGNSA. Trimming took 6 bases from V and 5 from J; bases not matched to a gene: 6. This CDR3 has 14 amino acids. CDR3 in DNA: TGTGCCAGCAGTTCTCCGGGGGGGCACAATGAGCAGTTCTTC. It is translated as CASSSPGGHNEQFF.

The V call is TRBV7-7, the J call TRBJ2-2, with D tentatively TRBD1 (5 bases). This CDR3 is 15 amino acids long. In germline, CDR1 is SSHAT, CDR2 FNYEAQ (reference sequence). Trimming took 5 bases from V and 1 from J, leaving 11 bases between them. The DNA for the CDR3 is TGTGCCAGCAGCCGCACAACAGGGAACACCGGGGAGCTGTTTTTT. It translates to CASSRTTGNTGELFF.

This chain connects TRBV7-3 to TRBJ1-2, with 12 bases fitting TRBD1. Germline V gives CDR1 SGHTA, CDR2 FQGTGA. The V segment lost 0 bases and the J segment 6 bases; nucleotides outside the gene matches: 5. The CDR3 is 16 residues long. Here the CDR3 reads CASSLTSGQGANGYTF. The CDR3 DNA is TGTGCCAGCAGCTTAACATCGGGACAGGGGGCTAATGGCTACACCTTC.

This rearrangement joins TRBV6-6 to TRBJ2-7; unclear D gene. Germline assignment: CDR1 MNHNY and CDR2 SVGAGI (reference sequence). There are 13 residues in the CDR3. Trimming removed 5 bases from V and 3 bases from J, with 11 bases in between. The CDR3 region has the DNA TGTGCCAGCAGTAGGGAACTTCTCTACGAGCAGTACTTC. Its translation: CASSRELLYEQYF.

The chain joins TRBV9 to TRBJ2-5; D is perhaps TRBD1 (5 bases). Germline CDR1 and CDR2: SGDLS and YYNGEE. CDR3 length equals 15 residues. The germline V and J ends were trimmed by 0 bases and 1 base, with 10 bases remaining between them. This CDR3 is CASSVVGQGQETQYF. The CDR3 DNA follows: TGTGCCAGCAGCGTAGTAGGGCAGGGCCAAGAGACCCAGTACTTC.